This T cell receptor beta chain was obtained from a study of T cell responses to AZD1222 COVID-19 vaccine. The trim removed 2 bases at V and 4 bases at J, leaving 15 bases unmatched. This CDR3 is 19 amino acids long. CDR1 LNHDA and CDR2 SQIVND come from the germline V gene (reference sequence). Repertoires were generated with immunoSEQ multiplex PCR, while TCRdb's copy carries only in-frame clones and drops some. The data hold more than 150,000 clones, with roughly 94% observed a single time. The J gene is TRBJ2-1, the V gene TRBV19; the match to TRBD2 covers 9 bases. The sample consisted of peripheral blood, taken 28 days after the second AZD1222 dose. This clonotype was obtained from an adult who received the AZD1222 COVID-19 vaccine. CDR3 sequence (DNA): TGTGCCAGTAGTATACGTCAGGGGAGGACTAGCGTTTCATACAATGAGCAGTTCTTC. It is translated as CASSIRQGRTSVSYNEQFF.